This TCR beta chain was sequenced during a study of blood T cell repertoires in COVID-19. As handled by the study authors: Estimation of nucleated cell counts relied on the amplification of reference gene primers. Produced via immunoSEQ multiplex PCR; TCRdb's table is partial and in-frame only. The V and J calls and clone size come from that table; D and trimming were worked out from the DNA. The repertoire holds approximately 320,000 clones, with more than 90% as singletons. Individuals drawn from approximately 22 US areas were about 18 to 89 years old. Cohorts were based on clinical histories the participants reported. CDR1 and CDR2 from the germline V gene are SGHRS and YFSETQ. V was pared by 2 bases and J by 3 bases, with 9 bases between. CDR3 length equals 14 residues. The sample holds a few counts of this clone.

The sample taken for sequencing was PBMCs or T cells enriched from blood (not recorded which). The source is a man between 60 and 75 years old who had recovered from COVID-19. This chain uses TRBV5-1 with TRBJ1-3; tentatively, D is TRBD1 (6 bases). The CDR3, as DNA: TGCGCCAGCAGCTTTGCAGGGGTTGGAAACACCATATATTTT. Translated, it gives CASSFAGVGNTIYF. Together with reference TRBV5-1 and TRBJ1-3, the CDR3 gives the full variable domain: KAGVTQTPRYLIKTRGQQVTLSCSPISGHRSVSWYQQTPGQGLQFLFEYFSETQRNKGNFPGRFSGRQFSNSRSEMNVSTLELGDSALYLCASSFAGVGNTIYFGEGSWLTVV.